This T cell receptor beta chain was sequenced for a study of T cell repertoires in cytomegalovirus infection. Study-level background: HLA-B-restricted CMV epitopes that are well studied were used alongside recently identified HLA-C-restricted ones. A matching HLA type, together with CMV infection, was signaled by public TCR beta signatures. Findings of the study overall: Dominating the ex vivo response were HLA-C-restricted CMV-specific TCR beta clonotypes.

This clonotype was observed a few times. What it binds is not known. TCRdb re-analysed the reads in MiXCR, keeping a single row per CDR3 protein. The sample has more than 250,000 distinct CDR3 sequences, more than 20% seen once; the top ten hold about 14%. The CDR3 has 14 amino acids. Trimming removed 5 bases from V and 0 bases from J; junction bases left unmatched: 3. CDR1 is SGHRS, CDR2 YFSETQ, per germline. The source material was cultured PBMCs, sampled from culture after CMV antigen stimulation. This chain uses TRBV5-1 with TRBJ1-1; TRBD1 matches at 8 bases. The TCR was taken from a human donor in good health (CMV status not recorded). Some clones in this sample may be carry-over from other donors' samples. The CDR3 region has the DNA TGCGCCAGCAGTCGGACAGGGATGAACACTGAAGCTTTCTTT. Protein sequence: CASSRTGMNTEAFF.